One sample yielded the 20 T cell receptor beta chains listed below, sequenced in a study of blood T cell repertoires in COVID-19. Clones were read by immunoSEQ multiplex PCR, and TCRdb kept only the in-frame ones, dropping some. The sample consists of 200,000 to 250,000 clones, about 79% of them appearing once. What was sequenced was PBMCs or T cells enriched from blood (not recorded which). These receptors were collected from a woman aged 40-49 years with acute COVID-19.

The chain carries TRBV19 and TRBJ2-7; D might be TRBD1 (6 bases). The germline V and J ends were trimmed by 5 bases and 1 base, with 18 bases remaining between them. This CDR3 has 16 residues. Germline CDR1 reads LNHDA; CDR2 reads SQIVND (reference sequence). The CDR3 loop reads CASSPNRDPSSYEQYF. The CDR3 coding sequence is TGTGCCAGTAGTCCAAACAGGGATCCTTCGTCCTACGAGCAGTACTTC.

This clone was counted a few times. The chain carries TRBV30 and TRBJ2-7, with 10 bases fitting TRBD1. Germline CDR1 is GTSNPN and CDR2 is SVGIG (reference sequence). Unmatched junction bases numbered 10, after V lost 2 bases and J lost 6 bases. The CDR3 has 15 residues. The CDR3 coding sequence is TGTGCCTGGAGTTTTGCCGGGACAGGGGATCGCGAGCAGTACTTC. It translates to CAWSFAGTGDREQYF.

The chain uses TRBV28 and TRBJ1-1, with a tentative D call TRBD1 (5 bases). The CDR3 runs 13 residues. V lost 6 bases, J lost 1 base, and 9 bases lay in between. Germline V CDR1 and CDR2: MDHEN, SYDVKM. The CDR3 is CASRTTANTEAFF. For the CDR3, the DNA is TGTGCCAGCAGGACGACAGCGAACACTGAAGCTTTCTTT.

The chain uses TRBV28 and TRBJ2-7; D possibly corresponds to TRBD2 (5 bases). V shed 7 bases and J shed 2 bases, with 18 bases lying between them. Germline values: CDR1 MDHEN, CDR2 SYDVKM. CDR3 length: 15 amino acids. As DNA, the CDR3 is TGTGCCAGCACCCCCGGGGTCACACCAACCTACGAGCAGTACTTC. Residues: CASTPGVTPTYEQYF. Full variable domain (remainder filled in from reference TRBV28 and TRBJ2-7): DVKVTQSSRYLVKRTGEKVFLECVQDMDHENMFWYRQDPGLGLRLIYFSYDVKMKEKGDIPEGYSVSREKKERFSLILESASTNQTSMYLCASTPGVTPTYEQYFGPGTRLTVT.

The V gene is TRBV27, the J gene TRBJ1-2; D gene ambiguous. V was pared by 5 bases and J by 4 bases, with 14 bases between. Per the germline V gene, CDR1 is MNHEY and CDR2 is SMNVEV (reference sequence). This CDR3 spans 14 amino acids. The CDR3 reads CASSPSGTIYGYTF. The CDR3 coding sequence is TGTGCCAGCAGTCCCTCGGGTACCATCTATGGCTACACCTTC.

In DNA form, the CDR3 reads TGTGCCAGCTCCCCGGGACAGGGAATAGCCTCCTACAATGAGCAGTTCTTC. It specifies CASSPGQGIASYNEQFF. The rearrangement links TRBV18 to TRBJ2-1, with 9 bases that match TRBD1. Germline V gives CDR1 KGHSH, CDR2 LQKENI. The CDR3 runs 17 residues. The junction had 9 bases not matched to a gene; V was cut back by 6 bases and J by 0 bases.

The chain joins TRBV6-5 to TRBJ2-1; 10 positions match TRBD1. The germline CDR1 and CDR2 sequences are MNHEY and SVGAGI. The CDR3 covers 13 residues. V lost 5 bases, J lost 9 bases, and 4 bases stayed unmatched. The CDR3 nucleotides read TGTGCCAGCAGTAGACAGGGGGCAGGTGAGCAGTTCTTC. It translates to CASSRQGAGEQFF.

The table lists this clone with a count of one. The gene calls are TRBV3-1 (or the pseudogene TRBV3-2) and TRBJ1-2, with 7 bases matching TRBD1. V lost 0 bases, J lost 2 bases, and 6 bases stayed unmatched. Germline loops: CDR1 LGHDT, CDR2 YNNKEL (reference sequence). The CDR3 consists of 16 residues. The CDR3 loop reads CASSQDDRGLNYGYTF. The CDR3 nucleotides are TGTGCCAGCAGCCAAGATGATAGGGGGCTCAACTATGGCTACACCTTC.

The genes are TRBV5-5 and TRBJ1-6, with unresolved D. The V and J ends lost 4 bases and 7 bases respectively, with 9 bases between them. The germline V gene encodes CDR1 SGHKS and CDR2 YYEKEE (reference sequence). CDR3 length equals 13 residues. CDR3 coding DNA: TGTGCCAGCAGCACGGGAGGGAATTCACCCCTCCACTTT. Its translation: CASSTGGNSPLHF. Filled out from reference TRBV5-5 and TRBJ1-6, the complete variable domain reads DAGVTQSPTHLIKTRGQQVTLRCSPISGHKSVSWYQQVLGQGPQFIFQYYEKEERGRGNFPDRFSARQFPNYSSELNVNALLLGDSALYLCASSTGGNSPLHFGNGTRLTVT.

The sample holds a few counts of this clone. The rearrangement uses TRBV11-2 and TRBJ2-3, with D maybe TRBD2 (5 bases). Germline lookup yields CDR1 SGHAT and CDR2 FQNNGV. This CDR3 spans 17 amino acids. Trimming cost V 2 bases and J 2 bases, with 17 bases left between them. CDR3 loop: CASSLRGSVRSTDTQYF. CDR3 bases: TGTGCCAGCAGCTTACGGGGTTCAGTCAGGTCCACAGATACGCAGTATTTT.

The chain couples TRBV30 to TRBJ1-1; TRBD1 might be the D (5 bases). The CDR3 consists of 13 residues. The V end lost 2 bases, the J end lost 4 bases, and 11 bases lay between the germline ends. Germline CDR1 reads GTSNPN; CDR2 reads SVGIG (reference sequence). The DNA for the CDR3 is TGTGCCTGGAGTATCGGCAGGGCCACTGAAGCTTTCTTT. The encoded protein is CAWSIGRATEAFF.

The chain carries TRBV9 and TRBJ1-1; D remains ambiguous. Germline CDR1 and CDR2: SGDLS and YYNGEE. This CDR3 has 19 residues. V was pared by 0 bases and J by 1 base, with 22 bases between. CDR3 in amino acids: CASSVDPWLVGGKNTEAFF. CDR3 DNA: TGTGCCAGCAGCGTAGATCCTTGGCTCGTGGGCGGGAAGAACACTGAAGCTTTCTTT.

In DNA, the CDR3 is TGTGCCAGTAGCCATCCGGGACAGTACAATGAGCAGTTCTTC. Translation: CASSHPGQYNEQFF. This rearrangement joins TRBV19 to TRBJ2-1; 7 nucleotides align to TRBD1. Germline loops: CDR1 LNHDA, CDR2 SQIVND (reference sequence). The CDR3 has 14 amino acids. The V segment lost 6 bases and the J segment 4 bases; nucleotides outside the gene matches: 6. The variable domain in full, completed from reference TRBV19 and TRBJ2-1, reads DGGITQSPKYLFRKEGQNVTLSCEQNLNHDAMYWYRQDPGQGLRLIYYSQIVNDFQKGDIAEGYSVSREKKESFPLTVTSAQKNPTAFYLCASSHPGQYNEQFFGPGTRLTVL.

V usage is TRBV7-9 and J usage is TRBJ1-1; 8 bases match TRBD1. This CDR3 region has 15 residues. Germline trimming cut 4 bases from V and 6 bases from J; bases unmatched to any gene: 10. Germline lookup yields CDR1 SEHNR and CDR2 FQNEAQ (reference sequence). The CDR3 region is CASSSPSDRGAEAFF. The CDR3 DNA sequence: TGTGCCAGCAGCTCCCCCTCCGACAGGGGCGCTGAAGCTTTCTTT.

The gene calls are TRBV11-2 and TRBJ1-1; no firm D call. The CDR3 sequence is 14 residues long. Germline CDR1 and CDR2: SGHAT and FQNNGV. V was cut by 1 base and J by 2 bases, with 8 bases left in between. The CDR3 here is CASSLAGFNTEAFF. The CDR3 region has the DNA TGTGCCAGCAGCTTAGCGGGTTTTAACACTGAAGCTTTCTTT.

Only one count was recorded for this clone. This chain links TRBV28 with TRBJ2-7; 10 bases align to TRBD1. J was trimmed by 6 bases and V by 5 bases; bases with no gene match: 10. Germline CDR1 reads MDHEN; CDR2 reads SYDVKM. The CDR3 is 15 amino acids. CDR3 sequence (DNA): TGTGCCAGCAGTCGCCCCGGGACAGGGGTCGGCGAGCAGTACTTC. This codes for CASSRPGTGVGEQYF.

This chain connects TRBV30 to TRBJ2-3, with D perhaps TRBD1 (6 bases). This CDR3 region has 17 residues. From germline, CDR1 is GTSNPN and CDR2 SVGIG (reference sequence). Trimming took 3 bases from V and 4 from J, leaving 23 bases between them. CDR3 sequence: CAWSPPPGRGKADTQYF. In DNA form, the CDR3 reads TGTGCCTGGAGCCCCCCGCCGGGCAGGGGTAAGGCAGATACGCAGTATTTT. Filled out from reference TRBV30 and TRBJ2-3, the complete variable domain reads SQTIHQWPATLVQPVGSPLSLECTVEGTSNPNLYWYRQAAGRGLQLLFYSVGIGQISSEVPQNLSASRPQDRQFILSSKKLLLSDSGFYLCAWSPPPGRGKADTQYFGPGTRLTVL.

Here the CDR3 DNA reads TGTGCCAGCACCCCCCCGACCTGGGCCTCCCTCTACAATGAGCAGTTCTTC. Its translation: CASTPPTWASLYNEQFF. The rearrangement joins TRBV11-2 to TRBJ2-1; D is undetermined. Germline CDR1 is SGHAT and CDR2 is FQNNGV. The CDR3 totals 17 residues. Between the trimmed V and J ends, which lost 7 bases and 3 bases, there was a span of 22 bases.

This rearrangement joins TRBV19 to TRBJ1-1, with no clear D. V lost 8 bases, J lost 4 bases, and 14 bases lay in between. Germline lookup yields CDR1 LNHDA and CDR2 SQIVND (reference sequence). This CDR3 comprises 13 residues. The CDR3 loop is CASSRSSPTEAFF. The CDR3 bases are TGTGCCAGTTCCCGTAGTAGTCCCACTGAAGCTTTCTTT.

The gene calls are TRBV6-5 and TRBJ2-1, with a possible D match to TRBD2 (6 bases). The V end was cut by 2 bases, the J end by 2 bases, with 10 bases between. The length of the CDR3 is 15 residues. Germline V CDR1 and CDR2: MNHEY, SVGAGI. The CDR3 coding sequence is TGTGCCAGCAGTTACGAGGGAGGTCCCTACAATGAGCAGTTCTTC. It codes for CASSYEGGPYNEQFF.